The 17 T cell receptor beta chains below come from one sample, sequenced in a study of T cells expressing NK-cell markers. TCRdb processed the 5' RACE reads again and assigns one entry to each CDR3 protein, with no DNA. The data show about 30,000 distinct CDR3 sequences, and the top ten clones hold about 60%. Source material: blood T cells: a sorted CD56 or NKG2C T cell subset, CD4+ or CD8+ T cells, or bulk PBMC T cells (not recorded which). These receptors were obtained from a woman aged 18 to 75 in good health.

The chain recombines TRBV28 with TRBJ2-7; TCRdb names TRBD1, which stays unverified in the absence of DNA. The CDR3 is 14 amino acids. Germline V gives CDR1 MDHEN, CDR2 SYDVKM. This chain's CDR3 is CASSYPETAYEQYF.

The chain couples TRBV12-5 to TRBJ2-1; TCRdb gives TRBD2 as the D gene, but with no DNA this cannot be confirmed. There are 16 residues in the CDR3. Germline V CDR1 and CDR2: LGHNT, FRNRAP. The CDR3 spells CASGLFPSGSLYEQFF.

The chain recombines TRBV13 with TRBJ2-3; with no DNA, the TCRdb D assignment of TRBD2 cannot be verified. Germline CDR1 reads PRHDT; CDR2 reads FYEKMQ (reference sequence). CDR3 size: 15 residues. CDR3 residues: CASSLRAGAIDTQYF.

The rearrangement joins TRBV7-9 to TRBJ1-1; TCRdb names TRBD1, which stays unverified in the absence of DNA. The V gene's germline CDR1 is SEHNR and CDR2 FQNEAQ (reference sequence). The CDR3 length is 14 residues. CDR3 in amino acids: CASSFVQGNTEAFF.

CDR3 residues: CASTEEGGHGEQFF. V gene TRBV6-4 combines with J gene TRBJ2-1; TCRdb gives TRBD2 as the D gene, but with no DNA this cannot be confirmed. This CDR3 region has 14 residues. Germline CDR1 and CDR2: MRHNA and SNTAGT.

The J gene is TRBJ2-1, the V gene TRBV7-8; TCRdb lists TRBD2, though no DNA is available to test this call. Per the germline V gene, CDR1 is SGHVS and CDR2 is FQNEAQ. The CDR3 extends over 18 amino acids. The CDR3 here is CASSWTSGGALGYNEQFF. Complete variable domain (other parts from reference TRBV7-8 and TRBJ2-1): GAGVSQSPRYKVAKRGQDVALRCDPISGHVSLFWYQQALGQGPEFLTYFQNEAQLDKSGLPSDRFFAERPEGSVSTLKIQRTQQEDSAVYLCASSWTSGGALGYNEQFFGPGTRLTVL.

The chain employs TRBV7-9 and TRBJ2-7; absent DNA, TCRdb's TRBD1 call cannot be checked. From germline, CDR1 is SEHNR and CDR2 FQNEAQ (reference sequence). The CDR3 spans 12 residues. CDR3 in amino acids: CASSSGRAEQYF. Combining the CDR3 with reference TRBV7-9 and TRBJ2-7 gives the whole variable domain DTGVSQNPRHKITKRGQNVTFRCDPISEHNRLYWYRQTLGQGPEFLTYFQNEAQLEKSRLLSDRFSAERPKGSFSTLEIQRTEQGDSAMYLCASSSGRAEQYFGPGTRLTVT.

The V gene is TRBV27, the J gene TRBJ2-3; the TRBD1 assignment by TCRdb is unverifiable without DNA. This CDR3 comprises 15 residues. Germline CDR1 and CDR2: MNHEY and SMNVEV (reference sequence). CDR3 region: CASSLPGTGTDTQYF.

This chain connects TRBV28 to TRBJ1-5. Germline CDR1 is MDHEN and CDR2 is SYDVKM. The CDR3 is made up of 15 amino acids. The CDR3 sequence: CASSPDSGSNQPQHF.

The genes are TRBV12-3 or TRBV12-4 and TRBJ1-5; checking the TCRdb D call of TRBD1 is not possible without DNA. The CDR3 consists of 14 residues. The CDR3 loop is CASSYRTASQPQHF.

The chain recombines TRBV5-5 with TRBJ2-7; absent DNA, TCRdb's TRBD1 call cannot be checked. Germline CDR1 SGHKS, CDR2 YYEKEE (reference sequence). The CDR3 is 12 amino acids. The CDR3 protein is CASSIPGNEQYF.

This rearrangement joins TRBV4-1 to TRBJ2-5. Germline assignment: CDR1 MGHRA and CDR2 YSYEKL. The CDR3 is 15 amino acids. CDR3 sequence reads: CASSPEARVGETQYF.

The rearrangement joins TRBV5-1 to TRBJ2-3; absent DNA, TCRdb's TRBD2 call cannot be checked. The length of the CDR3 is 18 residues. In germline, CDR1 is SGHRS, CDR2 YFSETQ. The CDR3 loop is CASSFPLAGGTGTDTQYF.

V is TRBV11-1 and J is TRBJ2-5; TCRdb's D call of TRBD1 is untestable without DNA. Germline lookup yields CDR1 SGHAT and CDR2 FQDESV (reference sequence). The CDR3 totals 18 residues. The CDR3 sequence: CASSFHPISGQGGETQYF.

The V gene is TRBV20-1, the J gene TRBJ2-7; absent DNA, TCRdb's TRBD2 call cannot be checked. The CDR3 has 17 amino acids. Germline V gives CDR1 DFQATT, CDR2 SNEGSKA (reference sequence). The CDR3 sequence: CSAREAGRENQIYEQYF.

The CDR3 sequence is CASSQDRGPNNEQFF. The rearrangement links TRBV4-1 to TRBJ2-1. Germline loops: CDR1 MGHRA, CDR2 YSYEKL. The CDR3 is made up of 15 amino acids.

V gene TRBV15 combines with J gene TRBJ2-3; TCRdb returns TRBD1, unconfirmable since there is no DNA. CDR1 and CDR2 (germline): LNHNV, YYDKDF (reference sequence). The CDR3 has 15 amino acids. CDR3 amino acids: CATSGGQGGTDTQYF.